A selection of T cell receptor beta chains follows, all from one sample in a study of identifying expanded T cells in peripheral blood. Assay: immunoSEQ multiplex PCR; the TCRdb copy retains only in-frame clones and omits some. The sample has 90,000 or so clones, approximately 83% seen once. Input material: blood. Receptors were obtained from a person between 18 and 75 years old in good health. The CDR3 runs from the conserved cysteine through the conserved F or W. D genes are given only for firm matches. Size is stated for part of the rows, as once, few or many counts, or as a class when the clone is expanded.

TRBV23-1	-	TRBJ1-3	-	TGCGCCAGCAGTCAATCATGGAAACTCAACTCTGGAAACACCATATATTTT	CASSQSWKLNSGNTIYF
TRBV6-6	-	TRBJ1-1	once	TGTGCCAGCAGTTACGGGGGGAACACTGAAGCTTTCTTT	CASSYGGNTEAFF
TRBV6-1	-	TRBJ2-3	-	TGTGCCAGCTGTACTAGGGGGGCTGTCGGAGATACGCAGTATTTT	CASCTRGAVGDTQYF
TRBV19	TRBD2	TRBJ2-3	-	TGTGCCAGTAGTATGCGCCCCCGGACTAGCACTAGCACAGATACGCAGTATTTT	CASSMRPRTSTSTDTQYF
TRBV7-9	-	TRBJ1-2	-	TGTGCCAGCAGCTTAGCGCAGGGAATGGACCTACTCTATGGCTACACCTTC	CASSLAQGMDLLYGYTF
TRBV7-9	-	TRBJ2-7	-	TGTGCCAGCAGCAGGGGTTACGAGCAGTACTTC	CASSRGYEQYF
TRBV11-3	-	TRBJ1-2	-	TGTGCCAGCAGCCCCCGGTGGGCTGAATATGGCTACACCTTC	CASSPRWAEYGYTF
TRBV5-1	-	TRBJ1-6	-	TGCGCCAGCAGCTTGGCCGGGGGAAGCTCCTATAATTCACCCCTCCACTTT	CASSLAGGSSYNSPLHF
TRBV4-3	TRBD1	TRBJ1-5	once	TGCGCCAGCAGCCAAACCCTCCAGGGGGCTGTTCAGCCCCAGCATTTT	CASSQTLQGAVQPQHF
TRBV5-6	-	TRBJ2-1	-	TGTGCCAGCGTAGAAACAGGGACCCACAATGAGCAGTTCTTC	CASVETGTHNEQFF
TRBV5-6	-	TRBJ1-1	-	TGTGCCAGCAGCTTAAGGAAGGGGGTGGGGATCGCTGAAGCTTTCTTT	CASSLRKGVGIAEAFF
TRBV19	-	TRBJ2-7	-	TGTGCCAGTAGAGGGGGGTCCTACGAGCAGTACTTC	CASRGGSYEQYF
TRBV5-4	-	TRBJ1-1	many	TGTGCCAGCAGATTGGCGGGGATGACTGAAGCTTTCTTT	CASRLAGMTEAFF
TRBV28	-	TRBJ1-2	-	TGTGCCGCATACGGCAGTCGGGGCTACACCTTC	CAAYGSRGYTF
TRBV18	-	TRBJ2-7	-	TGTGCCAGCTCACCCGAACAGACGTACGAGCAGTACTTC	CASSPEQTYEQYF
TRBV28	-	TRBJ1-2	-	TGTGCCAGCAGATACTACAGGGAGCATGGCTACACCTTC	CASRYYREHGYTF
TRBV5-1	-	TRBJ1-5	-	TGCGCCAGCAGCTTGGGTTCCGGGGGGCAAAATCAGCCCCAGCATTTT	CASSLGSGGQNQPQHF
TRBV13	-	TRBJ1-1	-	TGTGCCAGCAGCCCCCCGAACACTGAAGCTTTCTTT	CASSPPNTEAFF
TRBV7-2	-	TRBJ2-3	-	TGTGCCAGCAGCTTAGTTCCGGGGGGCACAGATACGCAGTATTTT	CASSLVPGGTDTQYF
TRBV6-6	-	TRBJ2-1	-	TGTGCCAGCAGCGAAGGGGGATCTTACAATGAGCAGTTCTTC	CASSEGGSYNEQFF
TRBV6-1	-	TRBJ1-1	-	TGTGCCAGCAGGTTACGGCACCCAGGGGCTGAAGCTTTCTTT	CASRLRHPGAEAFF
TRBV7-2	-	TRBJ1-5	few	TGTGCCAGCAGCTCGCAAACTTCTAGCCCCCAGCATTTT	CASSSQTSSPQHF
TRBV7-8	TRBD2	TRBJ2-1	-	TGTGCCAGCAGCTCCTACGAAGCGGGGGCATACAATGAGCAGTTCTTC	CASSSYEAGAYNEQFF
TRBV27	-	TRBJ1-1	-	TGTGCCAGCAGTTCCATTATGGTGAAGGACACTGAAGCTTTCTTT	CASSSIMVKDTEAFF
TRBV27	-	TRBJ1-4	-	TGTGCCAGCAGTTTACACGGGTTTAATGAAAAACTGTTTTTT	CASSLHGFNEKLFF
TRBV7-6	-	TRBJ1-3	-	TGTGCCAGCAGTCCCGGCAAGTACTCTGGAAACACCATATATTTT	CASSPGKYSGNTIYF
TRBV9	-	TRBJ1-2	-	TGTGCCAGCAGCGTAGGTCAGGGTGATAGCTATGGCTACACCTTC	CASSVGQGDSYGYTF
TRBV19	-	TRBJ1-3	-	TGTGCCAGTAGTCCCGTTGGGTCTGGAAACACCATATATTTT	CASSPVGSGNTIYF
TRBV2	-	TRBJ1-1	-	TGTGCCAGCACTAGGGAAACTGAAGCTTTCTTT	CASTRETEAFF
TRBV23-1	TRBD1	TRBJ1-3	once	TGCGCCAGCAGGACAGGGTCTGGAAACACCATATATTTT	CASRTGSGNTIYF
TRBV15	-	TRBJ1-3	-	TGTGCCACCAGCAGAGACCCCCGCTCTGGAAACACCATATATTTT	CATSRDPRSGNTIYF
TRBV7-2	TRBD1	TRBJ2-4	-	TGTGCCAGCAGCTTAGGAGGGGGCCTAGCCAAAAACATTCAGTACTTC	CASSLGGGLAKNIQYF
TRBV7-2	-	TRBJ1-1	once	TGTGCCAGCAGCTTAGCTACCTACACTGAAGCTTTCTTT	CASSLATYTEAFF
TRBV9	TRBD1	TRBJ1-4	-	TGTGCCAGCGGCAGACAGGGGGCTTCCAACGGCGAAAAACTGTTTTTT	CASGRQGASNGEKLFF
TRBV7-9	TRBD1	TRBJ1-6	-	TGTGCCAGCAGCCCCCAGGGACAGGGAGATTCACCCCTCCACTTT	CASSPQGQGDSPLHF
TRBV9	-	TRBJ2-1	-	TGTGCCAGCAGCGTAGGAGCCAATGAGCAGTTCTTC	CASSVGANEQFF
TRBV5-6	TRBD1	TRBJ2-4	-	TGTGCCAGCCACCGACAGGGTTGGGCCAAAAACATTCAGTACTTC	CASHRQGWAKNIQYF
TRBV6-5	-	TRBJ1-6	-	TGTGCCAGCACGCCCGGGACTCCGAATGATTCACCCCTCCACTTT	CASTPGTPNDSPLHF
TRBV19	-	TRBJ2-7	-	TGTGCCAGTAGCCAAACAGGTAGCTCCTACGAGCAGTACTTC	CASSQTGSSYEQYF
TRBV29-1	-	TRBJ2-7	-	TGCAGCGTTCGGCGCGGCTACGAGCAGTACTTC	CSVRRGYEQYF
TRBV2	TRBD1	TRBJ1-5	once	TGTGCCAGCAGAACAGGGGTATTGGGCAATCAGCCCCAGCATTTT	CASRTGVLGNQPQHF
TRBV4-1	-	TRBJ2-7	many	TGCGCCAGCAGCCCAGGACTGGGGTCGGGCGAGCAGTACTTC	CASSPGLGSGEQYF
TRBV7-2	TRBD1	TRBJ1-1	-	TGTATCGAGGTTAGGACAGGGGAGAACACTGAAGCTTTCTTT	CIEVRTGENTEAFF
TRBV6-5	TRBD2	TRBJ2-4	-	TGTGCCAGCCGCGATGGGGGGGGACAAAACATTCAGTACTTC	CASRDGGGQNIQYF